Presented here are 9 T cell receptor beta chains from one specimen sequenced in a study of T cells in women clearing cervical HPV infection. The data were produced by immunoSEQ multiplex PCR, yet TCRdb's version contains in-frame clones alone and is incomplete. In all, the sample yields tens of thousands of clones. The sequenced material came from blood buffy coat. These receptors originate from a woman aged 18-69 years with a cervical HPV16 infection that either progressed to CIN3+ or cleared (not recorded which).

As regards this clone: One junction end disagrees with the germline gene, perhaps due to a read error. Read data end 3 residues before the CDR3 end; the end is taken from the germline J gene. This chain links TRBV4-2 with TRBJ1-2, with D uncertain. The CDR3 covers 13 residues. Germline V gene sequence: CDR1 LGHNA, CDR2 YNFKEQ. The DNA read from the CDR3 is TGCGCCAGCAGCCAAGATACAGACTATGGC. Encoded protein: CASSQDTDYG. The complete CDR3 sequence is CASSQDTDYGYTF.

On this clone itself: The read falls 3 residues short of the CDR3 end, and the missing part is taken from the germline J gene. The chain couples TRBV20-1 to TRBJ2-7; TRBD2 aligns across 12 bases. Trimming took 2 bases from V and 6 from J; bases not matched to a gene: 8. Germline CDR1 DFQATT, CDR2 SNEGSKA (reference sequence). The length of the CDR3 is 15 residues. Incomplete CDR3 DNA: TGCAGTGCTAGAACACCCCTAGCGGGAGGGTCCGAG. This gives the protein CSARTPLAGGSE. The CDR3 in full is CSARTPLAGGSEQYF.

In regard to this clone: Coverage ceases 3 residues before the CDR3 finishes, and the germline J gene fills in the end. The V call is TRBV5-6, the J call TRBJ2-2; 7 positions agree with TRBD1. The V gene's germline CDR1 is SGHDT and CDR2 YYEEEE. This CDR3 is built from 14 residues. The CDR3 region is CASSLRGRQSPLFF. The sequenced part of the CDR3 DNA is TGTGCCAGCAGCTTGAGGGGGCGACAATCACCG. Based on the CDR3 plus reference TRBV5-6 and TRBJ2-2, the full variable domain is DAGVTQSPTHLIKTRGQQVTLRCSPKSGHDTVSWYQQALGQGPQFIFQYYEEEERQRGNFPDRFSGHQFPNYSSELNVNALLLGDSALYLCASSLRGRQSPLFFGEGSRLTVL.

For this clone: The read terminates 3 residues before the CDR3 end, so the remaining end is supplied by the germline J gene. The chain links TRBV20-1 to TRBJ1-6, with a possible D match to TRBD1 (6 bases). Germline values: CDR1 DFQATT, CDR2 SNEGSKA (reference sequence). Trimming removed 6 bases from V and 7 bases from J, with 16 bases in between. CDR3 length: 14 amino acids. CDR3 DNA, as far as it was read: TGCAGTGCGTACCAGGGGTGGGAGAATTCACCC. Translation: CSAYQGWENSP. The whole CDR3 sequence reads CSAYQGWENSPLHF.

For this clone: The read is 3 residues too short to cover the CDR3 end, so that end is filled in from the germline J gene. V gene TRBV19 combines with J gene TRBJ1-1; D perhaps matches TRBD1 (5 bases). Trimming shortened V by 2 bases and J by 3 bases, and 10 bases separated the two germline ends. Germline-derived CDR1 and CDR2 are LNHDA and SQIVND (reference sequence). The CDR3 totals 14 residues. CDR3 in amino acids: CASSIQGGDTEAFF. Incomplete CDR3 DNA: TGTGCCAGTAGTATACAGGGTGGGGACACTGAA.

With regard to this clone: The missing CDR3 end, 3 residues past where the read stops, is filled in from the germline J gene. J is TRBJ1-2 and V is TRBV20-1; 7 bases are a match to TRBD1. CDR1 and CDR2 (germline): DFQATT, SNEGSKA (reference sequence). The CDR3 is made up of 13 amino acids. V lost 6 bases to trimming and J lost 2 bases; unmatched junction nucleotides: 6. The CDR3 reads CSADPQGNYGYTF. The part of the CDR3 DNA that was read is TGCAGTGCCGACCCACAGGGGAACTATGGC.

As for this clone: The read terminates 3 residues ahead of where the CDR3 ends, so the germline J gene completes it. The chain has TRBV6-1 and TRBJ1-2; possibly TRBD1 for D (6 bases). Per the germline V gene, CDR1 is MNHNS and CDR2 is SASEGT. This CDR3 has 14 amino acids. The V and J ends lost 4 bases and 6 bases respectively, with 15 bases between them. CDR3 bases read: TGTGCCAGCAGTGTAGGGCAGGGGAGAGATGGC. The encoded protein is CASSVGQGRDG. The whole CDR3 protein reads CASSVGQGRDGYTF.

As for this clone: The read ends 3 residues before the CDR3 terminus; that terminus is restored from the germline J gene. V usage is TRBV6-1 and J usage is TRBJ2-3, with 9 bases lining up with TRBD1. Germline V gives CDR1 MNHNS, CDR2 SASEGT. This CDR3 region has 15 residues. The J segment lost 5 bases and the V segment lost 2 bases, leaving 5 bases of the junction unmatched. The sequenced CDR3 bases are TGTGCCAGCAGTGAAAGCCCGGACAGGGGAGATACG. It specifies CASSESPDRGDT. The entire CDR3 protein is CASSESPDRGDTQYF.

The chain's CDR3 is CASSISTGKNTEAFF. CDR3 DNA, as far as it was read: TGCGCCAGCAGCATATCGACAGGGAAGAACACTGAA. The chain links TRBV5-1 to TRBJ1-1, with 7 bases that match TRBD1. Read coverage stops 3 residues before the CDR3 terminus; the germline J gene supplies the remainder. The CDR3 has 15 residues. The trim removed 4 bases at V and 1 base at J, leaving 7 bases unmatched. Germline loops: CDR1 SGHRS, CDR2 YFSETQ.